This T cell receptor beta chain was obtained from a study of T-cell reconstitution after alpha-beta-depleted transplantation in children. This clonotype was observed a handful of times. V lost 6 bases, J lost 3 bases, and 11 bases lay in between. The CDR3 extends over 13 amino acids. Germline values: CDR1 ENHRY, CDR2 SYGVKD. Using unique molecular identifiers, the investigators prepared the TCRbeta library. TCRdb itself ran the PCR reads through MiXCR, one entry per CDR3 protein. The data contain hundreds of thousands of distinct CDR3 sequences, roughly 17% of them seen just once; the ten biggest clones take up roughly two fifths.

Sequencing used PBMCs, mostly from graft donor cells, obtained 360 days after TCRalphabeta/CD19-depleted stem cell transplant. The rearrangement links TRBV10-3 to TRBJ2-5; no reliable D call. This TCR was recovered from a male patient between 2 and 15 years old who had a stem cell transplant for acute lymphoblastic leukemia, so the T cells may come from the graft donor. The CDR3, as DNA: TGTGCCATCAGCCTAGAACTCAAAGAGACCCAGTACTTC. This sequence encodes CAISLELKETQYF.